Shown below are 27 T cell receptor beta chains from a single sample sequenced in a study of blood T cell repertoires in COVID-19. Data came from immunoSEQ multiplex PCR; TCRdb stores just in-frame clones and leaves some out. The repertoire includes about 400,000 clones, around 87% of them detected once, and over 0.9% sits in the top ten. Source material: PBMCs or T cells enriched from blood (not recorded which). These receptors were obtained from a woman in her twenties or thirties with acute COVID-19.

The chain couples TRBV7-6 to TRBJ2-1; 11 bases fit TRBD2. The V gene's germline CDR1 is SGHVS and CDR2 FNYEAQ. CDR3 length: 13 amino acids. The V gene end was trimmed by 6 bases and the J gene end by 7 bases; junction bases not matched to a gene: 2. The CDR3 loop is CASSIAGGNEQFF. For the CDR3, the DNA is TGTGCCAGCAGTATAGCGGGGGGGAATGAGCAGTTCTTC.

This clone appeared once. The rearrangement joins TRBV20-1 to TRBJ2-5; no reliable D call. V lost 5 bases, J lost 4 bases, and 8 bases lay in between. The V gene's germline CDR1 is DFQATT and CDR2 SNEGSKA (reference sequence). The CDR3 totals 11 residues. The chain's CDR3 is CSASQPETQYF. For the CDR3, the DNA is TGCAGTGCTTCACAGCCAGAGACCCAGTACTTC.

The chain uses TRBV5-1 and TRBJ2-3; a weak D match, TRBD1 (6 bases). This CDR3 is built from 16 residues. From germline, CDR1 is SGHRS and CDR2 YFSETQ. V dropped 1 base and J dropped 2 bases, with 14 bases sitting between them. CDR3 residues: CASSLSPAGDTDTQYF. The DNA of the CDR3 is TGCGCCAGCAGCTTGAGCCCTGCAGGGGACACAGATACGCAGTATTTT.

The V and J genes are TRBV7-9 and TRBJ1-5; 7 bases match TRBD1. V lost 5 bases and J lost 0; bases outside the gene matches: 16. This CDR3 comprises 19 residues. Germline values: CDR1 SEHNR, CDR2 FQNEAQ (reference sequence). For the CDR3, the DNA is TGTGCCAGCAGCACAGGGGAGAGCAGACTCTCGAATAGCAATCAGCCCCAGCATTTT. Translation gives CASSTGESRLSNSNQPQHF.

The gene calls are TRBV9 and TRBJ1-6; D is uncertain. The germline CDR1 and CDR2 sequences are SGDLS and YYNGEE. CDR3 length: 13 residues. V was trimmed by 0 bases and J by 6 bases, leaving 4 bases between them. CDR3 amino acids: CASSVAVNSPLHF. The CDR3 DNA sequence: TGTGCCAGCAGCGTAGCGGTTAATTCACCCCTCCACTTT.

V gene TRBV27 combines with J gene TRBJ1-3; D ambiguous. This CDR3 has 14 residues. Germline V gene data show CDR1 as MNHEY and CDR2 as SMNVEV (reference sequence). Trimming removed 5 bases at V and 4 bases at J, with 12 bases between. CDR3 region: CASSPYWAGNTIYF. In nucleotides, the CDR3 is TGTGCCAGCAGTCCCTACTGGGCGGGAAACACCATATATTTT.

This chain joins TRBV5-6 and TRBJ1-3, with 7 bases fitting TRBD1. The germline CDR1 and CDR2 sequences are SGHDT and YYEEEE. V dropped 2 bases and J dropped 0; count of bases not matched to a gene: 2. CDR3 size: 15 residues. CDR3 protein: CASSLQGLSGNTIYF. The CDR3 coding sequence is TGTGCCAGCAGCTTACAGGGGCTCTCTGGAAACACCATATATTTT.

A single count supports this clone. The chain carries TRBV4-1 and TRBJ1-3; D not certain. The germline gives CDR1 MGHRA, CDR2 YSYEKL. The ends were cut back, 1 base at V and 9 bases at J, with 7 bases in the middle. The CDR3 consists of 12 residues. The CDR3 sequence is CASSQVGGTIYF. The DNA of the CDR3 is TGCGCCAGCAGCCAAGTGGGAGGCACCATATATTTT.

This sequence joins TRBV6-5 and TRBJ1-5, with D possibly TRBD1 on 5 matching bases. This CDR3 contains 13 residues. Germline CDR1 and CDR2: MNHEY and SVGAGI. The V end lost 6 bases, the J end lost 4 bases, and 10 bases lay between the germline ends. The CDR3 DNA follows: TGTGCCAGCAGGACAGAAAAAAATCAGCCCCAGCATTTT. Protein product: CASRTEKNQPQHF.

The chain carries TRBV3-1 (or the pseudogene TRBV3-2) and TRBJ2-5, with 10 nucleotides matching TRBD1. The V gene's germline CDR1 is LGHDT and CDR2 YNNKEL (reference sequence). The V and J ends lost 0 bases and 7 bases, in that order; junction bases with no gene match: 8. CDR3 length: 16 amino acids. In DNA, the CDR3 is TGTGCCAGCAGCCAAGAGGGGACAGGGGCTTGGGGGACCCAGTACTTC. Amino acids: CASSQEGTGAWGTQYF.

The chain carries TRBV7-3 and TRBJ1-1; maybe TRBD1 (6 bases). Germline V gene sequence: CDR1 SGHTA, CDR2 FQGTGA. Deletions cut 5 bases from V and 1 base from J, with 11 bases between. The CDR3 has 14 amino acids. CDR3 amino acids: CASSQGTANTEAFF. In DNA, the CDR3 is TGTGCCAGCAGCCAGGGGACGGCGAACACTGAAGCTTTCTTT.

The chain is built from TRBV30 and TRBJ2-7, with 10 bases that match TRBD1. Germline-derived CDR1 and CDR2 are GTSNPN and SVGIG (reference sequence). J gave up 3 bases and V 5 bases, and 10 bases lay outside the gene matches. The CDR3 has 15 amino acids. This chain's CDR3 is CAWCPAGQGNYEQYF. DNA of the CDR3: TGTGCCTGGTGCCCAGCGGGACAGGGGAACTACGAGCAGTACTTC.

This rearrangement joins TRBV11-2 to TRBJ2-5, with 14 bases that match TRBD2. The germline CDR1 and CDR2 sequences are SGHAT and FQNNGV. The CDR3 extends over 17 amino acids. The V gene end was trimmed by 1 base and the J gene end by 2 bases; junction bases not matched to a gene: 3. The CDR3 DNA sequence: TGTGCCAGCAGCTTAGGACTAGCGGGGGGGGGTCAAGAGACCCAGTACTTC. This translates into CASSLGLAGGGQETQYF.

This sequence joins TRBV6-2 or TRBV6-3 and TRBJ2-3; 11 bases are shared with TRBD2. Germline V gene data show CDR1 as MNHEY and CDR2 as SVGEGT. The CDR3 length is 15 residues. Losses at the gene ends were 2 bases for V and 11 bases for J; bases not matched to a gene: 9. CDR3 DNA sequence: TGTGCCAGCAGTTACGGGGGACTAGCGGTGCGATGGCAGTATTTT. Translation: CASSYGGLAVRWQYF.

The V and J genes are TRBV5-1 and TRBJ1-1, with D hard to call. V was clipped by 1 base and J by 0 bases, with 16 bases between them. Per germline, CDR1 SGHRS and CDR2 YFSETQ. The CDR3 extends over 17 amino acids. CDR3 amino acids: CASSLSPQSSMNTEAFF. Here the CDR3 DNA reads TGCGCCAGCAGCTTGTCGCCCCAATCAAGCATGAACACTGAAGCTTTCTTT.

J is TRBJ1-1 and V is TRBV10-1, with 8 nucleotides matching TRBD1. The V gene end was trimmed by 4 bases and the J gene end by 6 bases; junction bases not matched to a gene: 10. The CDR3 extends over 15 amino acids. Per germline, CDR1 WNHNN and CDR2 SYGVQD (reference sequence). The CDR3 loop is CASSASQGVRAEAFF. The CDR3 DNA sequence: TGCGCCAGCAGTGCGTCACAGGGGGTGAGGGCTGAAGCTTTCTTT.

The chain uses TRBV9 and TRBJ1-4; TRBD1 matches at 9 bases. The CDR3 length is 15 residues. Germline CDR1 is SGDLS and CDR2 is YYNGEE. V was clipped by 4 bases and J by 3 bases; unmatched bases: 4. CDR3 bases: TGTGCCAGCAGCTTGACAGGGGGTCCTAATGAAAAACTGTTTTTT. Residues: CASSLTGGPNEKLFF.

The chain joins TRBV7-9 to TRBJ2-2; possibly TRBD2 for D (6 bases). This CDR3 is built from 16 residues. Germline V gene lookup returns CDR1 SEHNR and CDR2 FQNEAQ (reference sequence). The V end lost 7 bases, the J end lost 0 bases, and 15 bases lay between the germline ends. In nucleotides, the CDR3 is TGTGCCAGCACCAATAGGAGGAGGGCGAACACCGGGGAGCTGTTTTTT. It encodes CASTNRRRANTGELFF.

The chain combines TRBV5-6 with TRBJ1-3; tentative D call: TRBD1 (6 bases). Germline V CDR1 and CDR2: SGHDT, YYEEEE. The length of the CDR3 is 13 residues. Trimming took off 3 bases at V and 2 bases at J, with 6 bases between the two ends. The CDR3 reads CASSWGPGNTIYF. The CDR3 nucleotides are TGTGCCAGCAGCTGGGGGCCTGGAAACACCATATATTTT.

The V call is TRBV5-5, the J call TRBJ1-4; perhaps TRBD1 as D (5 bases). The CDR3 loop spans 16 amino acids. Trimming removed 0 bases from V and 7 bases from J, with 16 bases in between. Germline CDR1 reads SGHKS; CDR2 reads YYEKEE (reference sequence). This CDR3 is CASSLEPREEGEKLFF. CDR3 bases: TGTGCCAGCAGCTTGGAGCCCAGGGAGGAAGGTGAAAAACTGTTTTTT.

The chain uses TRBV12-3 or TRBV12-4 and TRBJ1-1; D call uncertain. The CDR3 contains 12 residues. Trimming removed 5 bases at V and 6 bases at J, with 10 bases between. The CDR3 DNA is TGTGCCAGCAGTCTCCAGTGGTCTGAAGCTTTCTTT. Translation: CASSLQWSEAFF.

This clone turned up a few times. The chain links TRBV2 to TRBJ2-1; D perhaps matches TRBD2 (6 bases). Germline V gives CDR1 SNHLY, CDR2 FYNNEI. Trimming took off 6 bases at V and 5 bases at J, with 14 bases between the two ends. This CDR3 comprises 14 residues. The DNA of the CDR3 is TGTGCCAGCAGGACGGCCCGCGGGGACAATGAGCAGTTCTTC. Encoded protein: CASRTARGDNEQFF.

The CDR3 region has the DNA TGTGCCAGCAGCTCAAGGCCCGGGACTAGCGGCGAGCAGTACTTC. This codes for CASSSRPGTSGEQYF. This chain uses TRBV5-5 with TRBJ2-7, with 11 bases lining up with TRBD2. CDR1 and CDR2 (germline): SGHKS, YYEKEE (reference sequence). V lost 3 bases and J lost 6; bases outside the gene matches: 8. This CDR3 is 15 amino acids long.

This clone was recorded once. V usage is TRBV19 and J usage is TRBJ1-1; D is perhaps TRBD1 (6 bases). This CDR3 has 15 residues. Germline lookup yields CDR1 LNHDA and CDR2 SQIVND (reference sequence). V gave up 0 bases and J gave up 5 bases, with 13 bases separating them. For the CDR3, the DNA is TGTGCCAGTAGTATAGAAGGGCAGGGGTGGACTGAAGCTTTCTTT. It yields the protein CASSIEGQGWTEAFF.

CDR3 sequence reads: CASSLIMTGFGETQYF. CDR3 DNA: TGTGCCAGCAGCCTTATTATGACAGGGTTCGGGGAGACCCAGTACTTC. The genes are TRBV14 and TRBJ2-5, with 7 bases identical to TRBD1. Trimming at V came to 4 bases and at J to 5 bases, leaving 13 bases not matched to a gene. Looked up from germline, CDR1 is SGHDN and CDR2 is FVKESK. This CDR3 comprises 16 residues.

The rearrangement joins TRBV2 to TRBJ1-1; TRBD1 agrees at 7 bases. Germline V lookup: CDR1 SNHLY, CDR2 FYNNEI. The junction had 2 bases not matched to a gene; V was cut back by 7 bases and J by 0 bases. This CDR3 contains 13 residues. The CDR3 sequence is CASTGQLNTEAFF. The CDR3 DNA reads TGTGCCAGCACGGGACAGTTGAACACTGAAGCTTTCTTT.

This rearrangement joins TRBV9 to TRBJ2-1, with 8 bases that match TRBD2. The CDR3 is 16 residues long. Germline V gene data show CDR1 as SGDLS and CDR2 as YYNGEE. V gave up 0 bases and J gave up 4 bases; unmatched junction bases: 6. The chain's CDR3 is CASSVEGSGAYNEQFF. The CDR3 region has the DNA TGTGCCAGCAGCGTAGAAGGTAGCGGGGCTTACAATGAGCAGTTCTTC.